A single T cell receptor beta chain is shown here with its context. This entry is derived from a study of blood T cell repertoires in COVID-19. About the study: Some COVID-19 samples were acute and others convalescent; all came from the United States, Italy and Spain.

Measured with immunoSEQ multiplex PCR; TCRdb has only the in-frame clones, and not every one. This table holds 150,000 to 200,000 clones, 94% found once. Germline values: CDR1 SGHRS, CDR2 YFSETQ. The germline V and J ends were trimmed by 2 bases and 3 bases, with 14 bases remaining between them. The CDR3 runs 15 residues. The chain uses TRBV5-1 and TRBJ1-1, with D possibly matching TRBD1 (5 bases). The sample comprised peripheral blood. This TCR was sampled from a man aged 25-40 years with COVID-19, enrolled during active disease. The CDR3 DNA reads TGCGCCAGCAGCTTACAATCGCGGGGGGACACTGAAGCTTTCTTT. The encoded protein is CASSLQSRGDTEAFF. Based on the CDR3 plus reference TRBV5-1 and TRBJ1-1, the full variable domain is KAGVTQTPRYLIKTRGQQVTLSCSPISGHRSVSWYQQTPGQGLQFLFEYFSETQRNKGNFPGRFSGRQFSNSRSEMNVSTLELGDSALYLCASSLQSRGDTEAFFGQGTRLTVV.